These 27 T cell receptor beta chains were sequenced from one sample in a study of beta chain features in type 1 diabetes (dated by TCRdb to between 2017 and 2018). Library construction relied on the immunoSEQ multiplex PCR assay. The High Capacity cDNA Reverse Transcription Kit was used to reverse transcribe all of the isolated RNA, meaning that expressed TCRB transcripts were what got sequenced. Imported from immuneACCESS, the table was reduced by TCRdb to in-frame sequences with V and J called. These copies leave out some clones; in studies compared against another copy, an unresolved V gene accounts for under half, and the cause of the remainder is not known. Here the sample has 250,000 to 350,000 clones; approximately 10% occur a single time. The top ten clones comprise more than 0.015% of the sample. What was sequenced was naive CD4+ T cells from blood. Read against the paper, the sample's cell subset or site label means: true naive CD4+ T cells. The source of these receptors is a woman aged 25 to 45 in good health.

This clone was counted a few times. This chain connects TRBV28 to TRBJ1-5, with no clear D. V gave up 6 bases and J gave up 6 bases, with 9 bases separating them. CDR1 and CDR2 from the germline V gene are MDHEN and SYDVKM. This CDR3 has 12 amino acids. CDR3: CASSPRGQPQHF. In nucleotides, the CDR3 is TGTGCCAGCAGCCCGCGCGGTCAGCCCCAGCATTTT. Full variable domain (remainder filled in from reference TRBV28 and TRBJ1-5): DVKVTQSSRYLVKRTGEKVFLECVQDMDHENMFWYRQDPGLGLRLIYFSYDVKMKEKGDIPEGYSVSREKKERFSLILESASTNQTSMYLCASSPRGQPQHFGDGTRLSIL.

V is TRBV19 and J is TRBJ2-3; D uncertain. This CDR3 has 14 amino acids. Germline V gene data show CDR1 as LNHDA and CDR2 as SQIVND (reference sequence). V lost 3 bases and J lost 2, with 9 bases in between. The CDR3 protein is CASSIPPDTDTQYF. DNA for the CDR3: TGTGCCAGTAGTATCCCCCCAGACACAGATACGCAGTATTTT. Full variable domain (outside the CDR3, taken from reference TRBV19 and TRBJ2-3): DGGITQSPKYLFRKEGQNVTLSCEQNLNHDAMYWYRQDPGQGLRLIYYSQIVNDFQKGDIAEGYSVSREKKESFPLTVTSAQKNPTAFYLCASSIPPDTDTQYFGPGTRLTVL.

The chain has TRBV2 and TRBJ1-4, with 8 bases matching TRBD1. CDR3 length: 12 residues. V was clipped by 6 bases and J by 10 bases; unmatched bases: 4. Germline V gives CDR1 SNHLY, CDR2 FYNNEI. In nucleotides, the CDR3 is TGTGCCAGCAGCCAGGGGGCGGGAAAACTGTTTTTT. Translated: CASSQGAGKLFF.

The rearrangement uses TRBV28 and TRBJ1-1; D is possibly TRBD1 (6 bases). The CDR3 extends over 13 amino acids. Trimming left V 6 bases short and J 5 bases short, with 13 bases between. From germline, CDR1 is MDHEN and CDR2 SYDVKM. This chain's CDR3 is CASRLQGWTEAFF. The CDR3 DNA sequence: TGTGCCAGCAGACTACAGGGATGGACTGAAGCTTTCTTT. The full variable domain, its missing parts supplied by reference TRBV28 and TRBJ1-1, is DVKVTQSSRYLVKRTGEKVFLECVQDMDHENMFWYRQDPGLGLRLIYFSYDVKMKEKGDIPEGYSVSREKKERFSLILESASTNQTSMYLCASRLQGWTEAFFGQGTRLTVV.

There are a few counts of this clone. V and J are TRBV7-8 and TRBJ2-1, with D possibly being TRBD1 (5 bases). The CDR3 sequence is 15 residues long. Germline V gene sequence: CDR1 SGHVS, CDR2 FQNEAQ. The V end was cut by 6 bases, the J end by 7 bases, with 19 bases between. CDR3 region: CASRPATLRGNEQFF. CDR3 bases: TGTGCCAGCAGACCTGCGACTCTAAGGGGAAATGAGCAGTTCTTC.

The chain employs TRBV7-2 and TRBJ2-3; 7 nucleotides line up with TRBD1. CDR1 and CDR2 (germline): SGHTA, FQGNSA. The junction had 4 bases not matched to a gene; V was cut back by 4 bases and J by 3 bases. The CDR3 has 14 residues. The CDR3 is CASSSDRATDTQYF. The CDR3 coding sequence is TGTGCCAGCAGCTCAGACAGGGCAACAGATACGCAGTATTTT.

The sample holds a few counts of this clone. The chain couples TRBV28 to TRBJ2-1; the D gene is possibly TRBD1 (5 bases). V lost 2 bases and J lost 7, with 15 bases in between. This CDR3 region has 15 residues. Germline V gene data show CDR1 as MDHEN and CDR2 as SYDVKM. The CDR3 DNA is TGTGCCAGCAGTTTAGAGGCTTCAGGGCAGAATGAGCAGTTCTTC. Residues: CASSLEASGQNEQFF.

This clone was seen only a few times. This chain connects TRBV14 to TRBJ2-1; no clear D gene. With 2 bases removed from V and 7 bases from J, the gap between germline ends came to 3 bases. CDR3 length: 11 amino acids. Germline V gene sequence: CDR1 SGHDN, CDR2 FVKESK. The CDR3 loop reads CASSQLNEQFF. The CDR3, as DNA: TGTGCCAGCAGCCAACTAAATGAGCAGTTCTTC. Combining the CDR3 with reference TRBV14 and TRBJ2-1 gives the whole variable domain EAGVTQFPSHSVIEKGQTVTLRCDPISGHDNLYWYRRVMGKEIKFLLHFVKESKQDESGMPNNRFLAERTGGTYSTLKVQPAELEDSGVYFCASSQLNEQFFGPGTRLTVL.

The chain combines TRBV6-5 with TRBJ2-5; weak D call: TRBD1 (6 bases). V gave up 5 bases and J gave up 0 bases, with 7 bases separating them. CDR3 length equals 13 residues. Germline CDR1 and CDR2: MNHEY and SVGAGI. The CDR3 sequence is CASSRDNQETQYF. Written as DNA, the CDR3 is TGTGCCAGCAGTCGGGACAACCAAGAGACCCAGTACTTC.

V gene TRBV30 combines with J gene TRBJ1-1, with 10 bases that match TRBD1. Trimming at V came to 5 bases and at J to 7 bases, leaving 1 base not matched to a gene. The germline V gene encodes CDR1 GTSNPN and CDR2 SVGIG (reference sequence). This CDR3 spans 11 amino acids. CDR3: CAWGDRGEAFF. DNA of the CDR3: TGTGCCTGGGGGGACAGGGGTGAAGCTTTCTTT.

This clone was counted only a few times. This chain uses TRBV28 with TRBJ2-4, with 11 nucleotides matching TRBD2. This CDR3 has 15 amino acids. CDR1 is MDHEN and CDR2 is SYDVKM in the germline V gene. The V gene end was trimmed by 6 bases and the J gene end by 5 bases; junction bases not matched to a gene: 6. The CDR3 region has the DNA TGTGCCAGCAGACTAGCGGGAGAGGTCGAAAACATTCAGTACTTC. This sequence encodes CASRLAGEVENIQYF.

The genes are TRBV7-3 and TRBJ2-2; 7 bases agree with TRBD2. Germline V lookup: CDR1 SGHTA, CDR2 FQGTGA. V was clipped by 3 bases and J by 1 base; unmatched bases: 5. CDR3 length equals 16 residues. For the CDR3, the DNA is TGTGCCAGCAGCTTCTTTGGCGGGAGGAACACCGGGGAGCTGTTTTTT. The encoded protein is CASSFFGGRNTGELFF. The full variable domain, in which reference TRBV7-3 and TRBJ2-2 provide the parts outside the CDR3, is GAGVSQTPSNKVTEKGKYVELRCDPISGHTALYWYRQSLGQGPEFLIYFQGTGAADDSGLPNDRFFAVRPEGSVSTLKIQRTERGDSAVYLCASSFFGGRNTGELFFGEGSRLTVL.

J is TRBJ2-2 and V is TRBV30; TRBD2 matches at 12 bases. The germline V gene encodes CDR1 GTSNPN and CDR2 SVGIG (reference sequence). J gave up 5 bases and V 6 bases, and 13 bases lay outside the gene matches. The CDR3 length is 17 residues. As DNA, the CDR3 is TGTGCCTGCCCAGTTTCTGGACTAGCGGGAAATACCGGGGAGCTGTTTTTT. This encodes CACPVSGLAGNTGELFF.

This clone has more than one count but fewer than ten. The chain has TRBV7-9 and TRBJ2-3; D perhaps matches TRBD1 (6 bases). Looked up from germline, CDR1 is SEHNR and CDR2 is FQNEAQ (reference sequence). The CDR3 is 13 amino acids. V was trimmed by 5 bases and J by 4 bases, leaving 10 bases between them. The CDR3 protein is CASSITGPDTQYF. The DNA of the CDR3 is TGTGCCAGCAGCATCACAGGGCCAGATACGCAGTATTTT. Filled out from reference TRBV7-9 and TRBJ2-3, the complete variable domain reads DTGVSQNPRHKITKRGQNVTFRCDPISEHNRLYWYRQTLGQGPEFLTYFQNEAQLEKSRLLSDRFSAERPKGSFSTLEIQRTEQGDSAMYLCASSITGPDTQYFGPGTRLTVL.

This clone showed up just a few times. The chain combines TRBV4-3 with TRBJ2-1; D remains unclear. Germline values: CDR1 LGHNA, CDR2 YSLEER. The CDR3 covers 15 residues. V gave up 0 bases and J gave up 12 bases, with 18 bases separating them. As DNA, the CDR3 is TGCGCCAGCAGCCAAGAGCGCGGTTATGGTTCGAGGCAGTTCTTC. Its protein is CASSQERGYGSRQFF.

J is TRBJ1-4 and V is TRBV5-1; a possible D gene is TRBD1 (6 bases). V lost 4 bases to trimming and J lost 6 bases, with 13 bases between them. The CDR3 totals 14 residues. The germline gives CDR1 SGHRS, CDR2 YFSETQ. In DNA form, the CDR3 reads TGCGCCAGCAGCCCCGACAGGCCTCATGAAAAACTGTTTTTT. Translating it yields CASSPDRPHEKLFF. Supplemented by reference TRBV5-1 and TRBJ1-4, the full variable domain reads KAGVTQTPRYLIKTRGQQVTLSCSPISGHRSVSWYQQTPGQGLQFLFEYFSETQRNKGNFPGRFSGRQFSNSRSEMNVSTLELGDSALYLCASSPDRPHEKLFFGSGTQLSVL.

In this sample, this clone turned up a few times. The chain is built from TRBV9 and TRBJ1-2; D not certain. Germline assignment: CDR1 SGDLS and CDR2 YYNGEE. This CDR3 is built from 18 residues. V lost 0 bases, J lost 4 bases, and 22 bases lay in between. CDR3 nucleotide sequence: TGTGCCAGCAGCGTAGCGGGCGGAGGGCTCGGCTTCGGCTATGGCTACACCTTC. Protein: CASSVAGGGLGFGYGYTF.

The chain uses TRBV15 and TRBJ2-5; no clear D. CDR3 size: 14 residues. The germline V gene has CDR1 LNHNV and CDR2 YYDKDF (reference sequence). V gave up 0 bases and J gave up 7 bases, with 12 bases separating them. The CDR3 DNA reads as TGTGCCACCAGCAGAGAGGCGGTCCGCCGGACCCAGTACTTC. It yields the protein CATSREAVRRTQYF.

The chain combines TRBV4-3 with TRBJ1-4; TRBD1 aligns across 9 bases. Germline-derived CDR1 and CDR2 are LGHNA and YSLEER. Trimming took 0 bases from V and 5 from J; bases not matched to a gene: 10. The CDR3 totals 18 residues. The CDR3 coding sequence is TGCGCCAGCAGCCAAGATGGACTACCGGGACAGGGAAATGAAAAACTGTTTTTT. Translating gives CASSQDGLPGQGNEKLFF.

The sample holds a few counts of this clone. This chain joins TRBV7-3 and TRBJ2-3, with 11 bases lining up with TRBD1. The CDR3 totals 16 residues. The germline V gene has CDR1 SGHTA and CDR2 FQGTGA. V lost 5 bases and J lost 2; bases outside the gene matches: 6. The CDR3 nucleotides read TGTGCCAGCAGCCCACTAGGACAGGGGGCCACAGATACGCAGTATTTT. Encoded protein: CASSPLGQGATDTQYF.

The chain carries TRBV7-2 and TRBJ2-3; D is possibly TRBD2 (5 bases). Per germline, CDR1 SGHTA and CDR2 FQGNSA. V lost 2 bases, J lost 2 bases, and 8 bases lay in between. The CDR3 length is 14 residues. The CDR3 bases are TGTGCCAGCAGCTTAATGGGAGTCACAGATACGCAGTATTTT. As protein: CASSLMGVTDTQYF. Using reference TRBV7-2 and TRBJ2-3 for the parts outside the CDR3, the full variable domain is GAGVSQSPSNKVTEKGKDVELRCDPISGHTALYWYRQSLGQGLEFLIYFQGNSAPDKSGLPSDRFSAERTGGSVSTLTIQRTQQEDSAVYLCASSLMGVTDTQYFGPGTRLTVL.

The table lists this clone with a few counts. This chain uses TRBV30 with TRBJ1-5, with TRBD1 as a possible D gene (5 bases). With 5 bases removed from V and 6 bases from J, the gap between germline ends came to 14 bases. Germline assignment: CDR1 GTSNPN and CDR2 SVGIG (reference sequence). The CDR3 runs 13 residues. CDR3 sequence (DNA): TGTGCCTGGGCGGGGGACGCGGGTCAGCCCCAGCATTTT. It encodes CAWAGDAGQPQHF.

This chain links TRBV4-1 with TRBJ1-1, with 8 bases lining up with TRBD1. CDR1 and CDR2 (germline): MGHRA, YSYEKL. Trimming at V came to 0 bases and at J to 3 bases, leaving 9 bases not matched to a gene. This CDR3 has 17 amino acids. DNA of the CDR3: TGCGCCAGCAGCCAAGATTGGACGGGACAGGTCGACACTGAAGCTTTCTTT. Encoded protein: CASSQDWTGQVDTEAFF.

This sequence joins TRBV29-1 and TRBJ2-1; TRBD1 matches 11 bases. CDR3 size: 18 residues. Germline V CDR1 and CDR2: SQVTM, ANQGSEA. V shed 6 bases and J 0 bases; nucleotides not matched to a gene: 13. CDR3 bases: TGCAGCGTCTTCTTAGGGACAGGGGGAAGGAGCTCCTACAATGAGCAGTTCTTC. This translates into CSVFLGTGGRSSYNEQFF.

This clone was found a few times. This chain joins TRBV15 and TRBJ2-1; D may be TRBD2 (6 bases). The germline gives CDR1 LNHNV, CDR2 YYDKDF (reference sequence). The CDR3 spans 13 residues. Trimming took off 5 bases at V and 10 bases at J, with 15 bases between the two ends. CDR3 sequence: CATSLNPLAEQFF. The CDR3 region has the DNA TGTGCCACCAGCCTGAATCCCCTAGCGGAGCAGTTCTTC.

This clone was counted only a few times. V usage is TRBV11-2 and J usage is TRBJ2-5; a possible D gene is TRBD2 (5 bases). Germline CDR1 SGHAT, CDR2 FQNNGV. V was shortened by 1 base and J by 2 bases, with 8 bases between the two germline ends. CDR3 length: 14 residues. CDR3 sequence: CASSLAGLQETQYF. The CDR3 DNA sequence: TGTGCCAGCAGCTTAGCGGGGTTACAAGAGACCCAGTACTTC.

This chain links TRBV4-3 with TRBJ1-2; 7 bases line up with TRBD1. Germline CDR1 and CDR2: LGHNA and YSLEER. Trimming at V came to 0 bases and at J to 6 bases, leaving 13 bases not matched to a gene. The length of the CDR3 is 17 residues. CDR3 residues: CASSQEADDRVIDGYTF. CDR3 sequence (DNA): TGCGCCAGCAGCCAAGAAGCAGACGACAGGGTAATAGATGGCTACACCTTC.